Following are 26 T cell receptor beta chains from one sample sequenced in a study of shared clonotypes between healthy human individuals. Clones were sequenced by immunoSEQ multiplex PCR, and TCRdb holds only the in-frame ones, with some missing. The data show millions of clones, approximately 94% seen once. CD45RO-negative CD8 cells positively selected for CCR7 made up the naive population, which excluded terminally differentiated effector memory CD45RA+ cells. Sequencing was done on a sample of naive CD8+ T cells from PBMCs. The receptors were sampled from a man aged 18 to 29 in good health. Some clones in this sample may be carry-over from other donors' samples.

The chain recombines TRBV21-1 with TRBJ2-7. TRBV21-1 is recorded as a pseudogene. The CDR3 loop spans 17 amino acids. The CDR3 nucleotides are TGTGCCAGCAGCAGATGGGGACCAGCCTCGTCCTCCTACGAGCAGTACTTC. This encodes CASSRWGPASSSYEQYF.

The chain couples TRBV7-9 to TRBJ2-1; weak D call: TRBD2 (5 bases). The V end lost 5 bases, the J end lost 0 bases, and 14 bases lay between the germline ends. Germline CDR1 SEHNR, CDR2 FQNEAQ (reference sequence). The CDR3 spans 16 residues. CDR3 nucleotide sequence: TGTGCCAGCAGCGGGCCTAGCAGAAGCTCCTACAATGAGCAGTTCTTC. It translates to CASSGPSRSSYNEQFF.

The chain has TRBV21-1 and TRBJ2-1; the listed D gene, TRBD1, was not tested against the DNA. TRBV21-1 is reported as a pseudogene. The CDR3 runs 16 residues. The CDR3 DNA follows: TGTGCCAGCAGCTCCCGAACAACCCTTTTGTTAAATGAGCAGTTCTTC. This gives the protein CASSSRTTLLLNEQFF.

The chain carries TRBV27 and TRBJ2-7, with 8 bases fitting TRBD2. The CDR3 totals 16 residues. The germline gives CDR1 MNHEY, CDR2 SMNVEV (reference sequence). The V and J ends lost 5 bases and 3 bases, in that order; junction bases with no gene match: 12. The CDR3 protein is CASSPQLIAGNYEQYF. The CDR3 DNA reads as TGTGCCAGCAGTCCACAGCTTATAGCGGGAAACTACGAGCAGTACTTC.

The chain employs TRBV5-4 and TRBJ1-4; a weak D match, TRBD1 (6 bases). The V gene's germline CDR1 is SGHNT and CDR2 YYREEE (reference sequence). V shed 2 bases and J shed 8 bases, with 22 bases lying between them. The CDR3 length is 17 residues. The CDR3 spells CASSFGRGGVRGEKLFF. As DNA, the CDR3 is TGTGCCAGCAGCTTTGGTCGTGGGGGCGTAAGGGGGGAAAAACTGTTTTTT.

The chain recombines TRBV28 with TRBJ2-7, with a weak D call TRBD1 (6 bases). V lost 3 bases and J lost 4, with 13 bases in between. The CDR3 consists of 14 residues. The germline V gene encodes CDR1 MDHEN and CDR2 SYDVKM. DNA for the CDR3: TGTGCCAGCAGTTTCGCAGGGGATTGGTACGAGCAGTACTTC. It yields the protein CASSFAGDWYEQYF.

CDR3 sequence (DNA): TGTGCCAGCAGTTTATCATCCGGGACTAAAACCTACGAGCAGTACTTC. It yields the protein CASSLSSGTKTYEQYF. The V gene is TRBV27, the J gene TRBJ2-7; 7 nucleotides line up with TRBD2. CDR3 size: 16 residues. Germline CDR1 MNHEY, CDR2 SMNVEV (reference sequence). The V and J ends lost 0 bases and 2 bases, in that order; junction bases with no gene match: 7.

The chain uses TRBV27 and TRBJ2-7; D is unresolved. The CDR3 totals 13 residues. Trimming removed 2 bases from V and 5 bases from J, with 10 bases in between. The germline gives CDR1 MNHEY, CDR2 SMNVEV (reference sequence). The CDR3 spells CASSLGRRNEQYF. CDR3 nucleotides: TGTGCCAGCAGTTTAGGCCGACGGAACGAGCAGTACTTC.

This sequence joins TRBV27 and TRBJ1-5; D possibly corresponds to TRBD1 (5 bases). This CDR3 is built from 15 residues. V was cut by 1 base and J by 3 bases, with 10 bases left in between. Germline V gene data show CDR1 as MNHEY and CDR2 as SMNVEV (reference sequence). The CDR3 coding sequence is TGTGCCAGCAGTTTATTTCTAGGGGACAATCAGCCCCAGCATTTT. Its translation: CASSLFLGDNQPQHF.

The chain employs TRBV7-9 and TRBJ2-7; 8 bases agree with TRBD1. Germline CDR1 is SEHNR and CDR2 is FQNEAQ (reference sequence). The CDR3 loop spans 13 amino acids. The junction had 9 bases not matched to a gene; V was cut back by 11 bases and J by 3 bases. The CDR3 protein is CAAQGEYGYEQYF. CDR3 nucleotides: TGTGCCGCACAGGGGGAGTACGGCTACGAGCAGTACTTC.

In DNA form, the CDR3 reads TGTGCCAGCAGCCAGGGACAGTGGAGCTCCTACGAGCAGTACTTC. This codes for CASSQGQWSSYEQYF. The chain has TRBV6-5 and TRBJ2-7; 7 bases are a match to TRBD1. This CDR3 is built from 15 residues. Trimming at V came to 6 bases and at J to 0 bases, leaving 8 bases not matched to a gene. The germline V gene has CDR1 MNHEY and CDR2 SVGAGI.

The chain has TRBV28 and TRBJ2-7; unclear D gene. V was pared by 6 bases and J by 4 bases, with 16 bases between. In germline, CDR1 is MDHEN, CDR2 SYDVKM. CDR3 size: 14 residues. CDR3 protein: CASRPTPSRYEQYF. For the CDR3, the DNA is TGTGCCAGCAGACCGACTCCCTCCAGATACGAGCAGTACTTC.

V gene TRBV2 combines with J gene TRBJ1-2; possible D gene TRBD1, 5 bases. Trimming left V 3 bases short and J 5 bases short, with 10 bases between. Per the germline V gene, CDR1 is SNHLY and CDR2 is FYNNEI. The CDR3 has 13 residues. CDR3 in amino acids: CASSDGRGYGYTF. The CDR3 bases are TGTGCCAGCAGTGACGGTCGGGGGTATGGCTACACCTTC.

V and J are TRBV7-8 and TRBJ1-2; TRBD1 matches 7 bases. From germline, CDR1 is SGHVS and CDR2 FQNEAQ. This CDR3 has 13 amino acids. V trimming: 1 base; J trimming: 8 bases; junction bases outside the gene matches: 4. CDR3 bases: TGTGCCAGCAGCTTAGACAGGGGAGGGGGCTACACCTTC. This codes for CASSLDRGGGYTF.

As concerns this clone: The same CDR3 can be traced to other DNA sequences in this sample. The chain is built from TRBV19 and TRBJ1-1; no definite D call. This CDR3 spans 14 amino acids. The germline V gene encodes CDR1 LNHDA and CDR2 SQIVND (reference sequence). Trimming removed 1 base from V and 1 base from J, with 7 bases in between. This CDR3 reads CASSIVLGNTEAFF. The CDR3 nucleotides read TGTGCCAGTAGTATAGTTTTAGGGAACACTGAAGCTTTCTTT.

The table lists this clone with a count of one. The rearrangement uses TRBV2 and TRBJ1-4; TRBD1 matches 8 bases. CDR1 SNHLY and CDR2 FYNNEI come from the germline V gene. This CDR3 is 15 amino acids long. The ends lost 5 bases at V and 4 bases at J; junction bases unmatched: 6. CDR3 sequence reads: CASSSGTGVNEKLFF. The CDR3 DNA is TGTGCCAGCAGTTCCGGGACAGGCGTTAATGAAAAACTGTTTTTT. The whole variable domain, filled in from reference TRBV2 and TRBJ1-4, reads EPEVTQTPSHQVTQMGQEVILRCVPISNHLYFYWYRQILGQKVEFLVSFYNNEISEKSEIFDDQFSVERPDGSNFTLKIRSTKLEDSAMYFCASSSGTGVNEKLFFGSGTQLSVL.

The chain links TRBV30 to TRBJ1-2; D might be TRBD1 (5 bases). Trimming removed 3 bases at V and 8 bases at J, with 25 bases between. CDR1 and CDR2 (germline): GTSNPN, SVGIG (reference sequence). The CDR3 covers 16 residues. The CDR3 DNA is TGTGCCTGGAGCGGAAGCTGGGACTTTCACCTGAAGGGCTACACCTTC. This codes for CAWSGSWDFHLKGYTF.

The gene calls are TRBV27 and TRBJ1-4, with no clear D. Germline values: CDR1 MNHEY, CDR2 SMNVEV (reference sequence). V lost 4 bases and J lost 7, with 13 bases in between. The CDR3 loop spans 14 amino acids. The CDR3 nucleotides read TGTGCCAGCAGTTACTCCCGATGGGGTGAAAAACTGTTTTTT. Translated: CASSYSRWGEKLFF.

Regarding this clone: In the same sample, other DNA sequences code for this CDR3. This chain links TRBV28 with TRBJ2-7; 7 bases fit TRBD2. CDR1 and CDR2 (germline): MDHEN, SYDVKM. This CDR3 comprises 13 residues. V gave up 6 bases and J gave up 3 bases; unmatched junction bases: 5. CDR3 region: CASSFGGSYEQYF. The CDR3 DNA reads as TGTGCCAGCAGCTTCGGCGGGAGCTACGAGCAGTACTTC.

The chain employs TRBV28 and TRBJ2-5, with D perhaps matching TRBD2 (5 bases). The V gene's germline CDR1 is MDHEN and CDR2 SYDVKM. This CDR3 is 14 amino acids long. V shed 3 bases and J shed 6 bases, with 14 bases lying between them. CDR3 in DNA: TGTGCCAGCAGTTTCAAGGGCGGGTTGCAGACCCAGTACTTC. Protein sequence: CASSFKGGLQTQYF.

The chain joins TRBV9 to TRBJ1-1, with D hard to call. CDR1 and CDR2 (germline): SGDLS, YYNGEE. Trimming took 3 bases from V and 0 from J, leaving 12 bases between them. The CDR3 loop spans 15 amino acids. The CDR3 sequence: CASSGTTSVNTEAFF. In DNA form, the CDR3 reads TGTGCCAGCAGCGGAACAACGTCAGTGAACACTGAAGCTTTCTTT. Supplemented by reference TRBV9 and TRBJ1-1, the full variable domain reads DSGVTQTPKHLITATGQRVTLRCSPRSGDLSVYWYQQSLDQGLQFLIQYYNGEERAKGNILERFSAQQFPDLHSELNLSSLELGDSALYFCASSGTTSVNTEAFFGQGTRLTVV.

The chain is built from TRBV19 and TRBJ1-1, with D possibly being TRBD1 (6 bases). CDR1 and CDR2 from the germline V gene are LNHDA and SQIVND (reference sequence). Trimming pared 5 bases from V and 6 bases from J, leaving 19 bases between. The CDR3 spans 15 residues. Here the CDR3 reads CASSSHRGAISEAFF. Here the CDR3 DNA reads TGTGCCAGTAGTTCCCACCGGGGGGCGATATCTGAAGCTTTCTTT.

V gene TRBV19 combines with J gene TRBJ2-1; 8 nucleotides line up with TRBD2. V lost 0 bases, J lost 6 bases, and 7 bases stayed unmatched. The length of the CDR3 is 16 residues. CDR1 and CDR2 (germline): LNHDA, SQIVND (reference sequence). The CDR3 sequence is CASSIETVGTSNEQFF. The CDR3, as DNA: TGTGCCAGTAGTATAGAGACGGTGGGGACTAGCAATGAGCAGTTCTTC.

This clone was seen once. This chain joins TRBV4-3 and TRBJ2-7; TRBD2 matches at 8 bases. This CDR3 has 17 amino acids. Germline lookup yields CDR1 LGHNA and CDR2 YSLEER. Trimming took 0 bases from V and 5 from J; bases not matched to a gene: 12. The CDR3 is CASSQDWKAGVGNEQYF. CDR3 sequence (DNA): TGCGCCAGCAGCCAAGATTGGAAAGCGGGAGTCGGGAACGAGCAGTACTTC.

The CDR3 DNA reads as TGTGCCAGCAGCGTATACCAGGGTGGGAATGAGCAGTTCTTC. Translated, it gives CASSVYQGGNEQFF. The rearrangement uses TRBV9 and TRBJ2-1; TRBD1 is a possible D gene (5 bases). Germline loops: CDR1 SGDLS, CDR2 YYNGEE. The V gene lost 1 base and the J gene lost 7 bases, with 12 bases spanning the gap. The CDR3 consists of 14 residues.

The chain recombines TRBV27 with TRBJ2-1, with TRBD2 matching over 8 bases. The V segment lost 5 bases and the J segment 3 bases; nucleotides outside the gene matches: 6. This CDR3 has 15 amino acids. Germline V gene lookup returns CDR1 MNHEY and CDR2 SMNVEV (reference sequence). DNA of the CDR3: TGTGCCAGCAGTCCCCAGCGGGAGCGCTACAATGAGCAGTTCTTC. This codes for CASSPQRERYNEQFF.